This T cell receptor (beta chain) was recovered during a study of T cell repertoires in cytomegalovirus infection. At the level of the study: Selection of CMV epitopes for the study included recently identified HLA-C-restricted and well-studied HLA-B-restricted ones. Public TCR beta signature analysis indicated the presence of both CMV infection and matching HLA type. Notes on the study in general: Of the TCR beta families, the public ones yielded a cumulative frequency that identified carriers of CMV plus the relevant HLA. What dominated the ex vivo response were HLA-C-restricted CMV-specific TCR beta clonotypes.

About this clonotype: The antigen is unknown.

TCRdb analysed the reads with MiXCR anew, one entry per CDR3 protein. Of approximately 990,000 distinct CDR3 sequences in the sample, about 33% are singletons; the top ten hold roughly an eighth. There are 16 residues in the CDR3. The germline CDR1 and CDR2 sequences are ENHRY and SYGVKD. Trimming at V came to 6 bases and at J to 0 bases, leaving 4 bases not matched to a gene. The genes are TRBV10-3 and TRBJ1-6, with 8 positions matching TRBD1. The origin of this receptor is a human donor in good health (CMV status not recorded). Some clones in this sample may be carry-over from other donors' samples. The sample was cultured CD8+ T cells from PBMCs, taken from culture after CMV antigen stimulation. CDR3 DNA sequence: TGTGCCATCAGGGACAGGGAAAGCTCCTATAATTCACCCCTCCACTTT. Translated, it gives CAIRDRESSYNSPLHF.